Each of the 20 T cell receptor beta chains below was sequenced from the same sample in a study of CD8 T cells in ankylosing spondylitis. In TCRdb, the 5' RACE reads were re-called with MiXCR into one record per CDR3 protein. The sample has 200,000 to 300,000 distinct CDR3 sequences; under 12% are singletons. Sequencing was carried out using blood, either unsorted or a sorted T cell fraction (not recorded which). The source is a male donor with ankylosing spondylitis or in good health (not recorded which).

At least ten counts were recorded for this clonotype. The CDR3, as DNA: TGTGCCAGCAGCTTAGACCAGCCCAATCAGCCCCAGCATTTT. It yields the protein CASSLDQPNQPQHF. The gene calls are TRBV7-9 and TRBJ1-5; D is ambiguous. The CDR3 covers 14 residues. Germline V gives CDR1 SEHNR, CDR2 FQNEAQ (reference sequence). The V end was cut by 1 base, the J end by 3 bases, with 7 bases between.

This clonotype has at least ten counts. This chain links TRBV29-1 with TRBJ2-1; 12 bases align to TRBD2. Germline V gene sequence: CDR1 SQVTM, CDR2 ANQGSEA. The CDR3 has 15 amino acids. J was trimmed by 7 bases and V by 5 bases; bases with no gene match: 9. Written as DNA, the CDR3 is TGCAGCGTTACGACTAGCGGGAGAGGGTCGAATGAGCAGTTCTTC. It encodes CSVTTSGRGSNEQFF.

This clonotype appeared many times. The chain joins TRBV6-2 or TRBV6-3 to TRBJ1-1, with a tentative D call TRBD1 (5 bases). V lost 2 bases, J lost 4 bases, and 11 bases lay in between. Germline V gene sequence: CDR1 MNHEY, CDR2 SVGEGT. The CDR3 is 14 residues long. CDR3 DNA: TGTGCCAGCAGTTACCGGCCTGGGGGCACTGAAGCTTTCTTT. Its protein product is CASSYRPGGTEAFF.

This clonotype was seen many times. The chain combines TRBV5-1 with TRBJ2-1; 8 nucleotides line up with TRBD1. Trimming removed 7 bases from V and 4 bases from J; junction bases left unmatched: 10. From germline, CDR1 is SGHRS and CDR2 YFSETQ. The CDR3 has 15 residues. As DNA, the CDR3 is TGCGCCAGCGGCCCTACAGGGGGATATTACAATGAGCAGTTCTTC. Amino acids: CASGPTGGYYNEQFF.

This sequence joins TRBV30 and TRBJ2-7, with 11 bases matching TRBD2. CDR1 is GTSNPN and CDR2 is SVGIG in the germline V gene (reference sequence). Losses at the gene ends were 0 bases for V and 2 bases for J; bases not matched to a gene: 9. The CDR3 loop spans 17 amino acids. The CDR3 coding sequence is TGTGCCTGGAGTGTAAGGTACGGACTAGCGGGTCCCTACGAGCAGTACTTC. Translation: CAWSVRYGLAGPYEQYF. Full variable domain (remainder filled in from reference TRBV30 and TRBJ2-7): SQTIHQWPATLVQPVGSPLSLECTVEGTSNPNLYWYRQAAGRGLQLLFYSVGIGQISSEVPQNLSASRPQDRQFILSSKKLLLSDSGFYLCAWSVRYGLAGPYEQYFGPGTRLTVT.

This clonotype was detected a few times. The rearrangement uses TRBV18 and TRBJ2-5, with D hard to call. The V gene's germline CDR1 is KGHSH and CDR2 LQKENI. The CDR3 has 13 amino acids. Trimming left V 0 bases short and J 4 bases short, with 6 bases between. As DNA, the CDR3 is TGTGCCAGCTCACCACCGACGAGAGAGACCCAGTACTTC. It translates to CASSPPTRETQYF. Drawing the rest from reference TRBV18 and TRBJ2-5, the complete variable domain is NAGVMQNPRHLVRRRGQEARLRCSPMKGHSHVYWYRQLPEEGLKFMVYLQKENIIDESGMPKERFSAEFPKEGPSILRIQQVVRGDSAAYFCASSPPTRETQYFGPGTRLLVL.

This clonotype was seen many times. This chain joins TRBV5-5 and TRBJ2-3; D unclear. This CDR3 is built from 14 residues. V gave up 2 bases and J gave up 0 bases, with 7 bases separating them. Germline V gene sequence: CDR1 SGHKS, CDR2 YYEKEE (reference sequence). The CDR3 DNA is TGTGCCAGCAGCTTAATTGGGAGCACAGATACGCAGTATTTT. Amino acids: CASSLIGSTDTQYF.

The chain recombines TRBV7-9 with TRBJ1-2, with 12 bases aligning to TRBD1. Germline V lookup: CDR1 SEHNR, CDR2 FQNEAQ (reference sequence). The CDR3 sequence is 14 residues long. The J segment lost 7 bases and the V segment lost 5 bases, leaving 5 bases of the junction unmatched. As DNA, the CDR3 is TGTGCCAGCAGCCCGGGACAGGGGGCGGTTGGCTACACCTTC. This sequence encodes CASSPGQGAVGYTF.

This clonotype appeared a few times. CDR3 region: CASTVGTAQETQYF. Here the CDR3 DNA reads TGTGCCAGCACTGTAGGGACAGCGCAAGAGACCCAGTACTTC. The V and J genes are TRBV5-6 and TRBJ2-5; the match to TRBD1 covers 7 bases. Germline V gene data show CDR1 as SGHDT and CDR2 as YYEEEE. V lost 6 bases, J lost 2 bases, and 7 bases stayed unmatched. This CDR3 comprises 14 residues.

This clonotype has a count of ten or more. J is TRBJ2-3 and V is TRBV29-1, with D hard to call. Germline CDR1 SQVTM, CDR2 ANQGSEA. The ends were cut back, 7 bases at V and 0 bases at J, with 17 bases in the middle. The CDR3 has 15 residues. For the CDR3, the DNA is TGCAGCGCCGAGTCCCGGTACCGTAGCACAGATACGCAGTATTTT. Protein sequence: CSAESRYRSTDTQYF.

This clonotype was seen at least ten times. The CDR3 sequence: CASSLVWWQGGQPQHF. CDR3 DNA: TGTGCCAGCAGCTTGGTCTGGTGGCAGGGAGGTCAGCCCCAGCATTTT. The chain links TRBV5-8 to TRBJ1-5; D may be TRBD1 (5 bases). The germline CDR1 and CDR2 sequences are SGHTS and YDEGEE. V was trimmed by 0 bases and J by 6 bases, leaving 16 bases between them. CDR3 size: 16 residues.

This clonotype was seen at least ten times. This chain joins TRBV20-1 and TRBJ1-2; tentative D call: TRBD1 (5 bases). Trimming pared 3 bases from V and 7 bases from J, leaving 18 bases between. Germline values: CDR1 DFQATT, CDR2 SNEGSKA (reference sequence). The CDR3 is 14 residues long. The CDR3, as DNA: TGCAGTGCTAGGCGAAGGGGAGACTTGGGTGGCTACACCTTC. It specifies CSARRRGDLGGYTF.

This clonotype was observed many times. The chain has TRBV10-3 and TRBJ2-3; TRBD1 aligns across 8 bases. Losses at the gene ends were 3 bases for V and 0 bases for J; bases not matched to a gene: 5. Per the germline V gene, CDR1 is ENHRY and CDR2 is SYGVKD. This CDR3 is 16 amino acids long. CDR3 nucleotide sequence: TGTGCCATCAGTGACTTTCAGGGGGCTAGCACAGATACGCAGTATTTT. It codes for CAISDFQGASTDTQYF.

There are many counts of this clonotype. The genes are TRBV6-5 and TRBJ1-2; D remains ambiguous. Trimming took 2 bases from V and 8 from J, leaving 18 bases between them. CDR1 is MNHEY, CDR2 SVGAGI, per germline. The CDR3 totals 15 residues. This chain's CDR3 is CASSYSTGPTRGYTF. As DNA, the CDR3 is TGTGCCAGCAGTTACAGCACCGGGCCCACAAGGGGCTACACCTTC.

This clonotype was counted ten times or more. CDR3 sequence: CAISARQGTLAKNIQYF. DNA for the CDR3: TGTGCCATCAGTGCCCGACAGGGTACCTTAGCCAAAAACATTCAGTACTTC. This chain links TRBV10-3 with TRBJ2-4; 7 bases fit TRBD1. Unmatched junction bases numbered 9, after V lost 4 bases and J lost 0 bases. The germline gives CDR1 ENHRY, CDR2 SYGVKD. The CDR3 spans 17 residues.

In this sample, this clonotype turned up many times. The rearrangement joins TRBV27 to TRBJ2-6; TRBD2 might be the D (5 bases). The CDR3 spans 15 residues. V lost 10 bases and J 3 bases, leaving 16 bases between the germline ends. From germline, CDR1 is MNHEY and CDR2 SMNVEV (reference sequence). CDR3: CATSSAGFGANVLTF. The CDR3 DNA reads TGTGCCACCTCCTCTGCGGGCTTTGGGGCCAACGTCCTGACTTTC.

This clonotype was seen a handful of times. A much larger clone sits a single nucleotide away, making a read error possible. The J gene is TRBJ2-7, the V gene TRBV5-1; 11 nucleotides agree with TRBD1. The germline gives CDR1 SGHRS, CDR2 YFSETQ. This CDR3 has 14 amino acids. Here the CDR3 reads CVSSEGQGGNEQYF. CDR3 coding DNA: TGCGTCAGCAGCGAGGGACAGGGGGGCAACGAGCAGTACTTC.

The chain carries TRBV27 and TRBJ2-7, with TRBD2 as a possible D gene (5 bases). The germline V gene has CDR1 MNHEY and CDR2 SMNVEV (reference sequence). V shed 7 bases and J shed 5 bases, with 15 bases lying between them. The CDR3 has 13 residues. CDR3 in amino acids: CASNSGVGDEQYF. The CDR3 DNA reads TGTGCCAGCAATTCCGGGGTCGGCGACGAGCAGTACTTC.

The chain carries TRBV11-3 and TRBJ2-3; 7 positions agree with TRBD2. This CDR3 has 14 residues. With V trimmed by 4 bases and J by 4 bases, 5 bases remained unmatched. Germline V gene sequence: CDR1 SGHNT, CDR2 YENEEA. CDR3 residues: CASSSSRGADTQYF. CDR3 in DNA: TGTGCCAGCAGCTCCAGTCGGGGGGCAGATACGCAGTATTTT.

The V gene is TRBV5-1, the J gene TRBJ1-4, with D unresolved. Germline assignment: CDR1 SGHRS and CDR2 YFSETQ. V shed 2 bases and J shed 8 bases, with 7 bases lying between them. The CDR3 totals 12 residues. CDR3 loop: CASSFDNEKLFF. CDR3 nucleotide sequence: TGCGCCAGCAGCTTCGATAACGAAAAACTGTTTTTT.